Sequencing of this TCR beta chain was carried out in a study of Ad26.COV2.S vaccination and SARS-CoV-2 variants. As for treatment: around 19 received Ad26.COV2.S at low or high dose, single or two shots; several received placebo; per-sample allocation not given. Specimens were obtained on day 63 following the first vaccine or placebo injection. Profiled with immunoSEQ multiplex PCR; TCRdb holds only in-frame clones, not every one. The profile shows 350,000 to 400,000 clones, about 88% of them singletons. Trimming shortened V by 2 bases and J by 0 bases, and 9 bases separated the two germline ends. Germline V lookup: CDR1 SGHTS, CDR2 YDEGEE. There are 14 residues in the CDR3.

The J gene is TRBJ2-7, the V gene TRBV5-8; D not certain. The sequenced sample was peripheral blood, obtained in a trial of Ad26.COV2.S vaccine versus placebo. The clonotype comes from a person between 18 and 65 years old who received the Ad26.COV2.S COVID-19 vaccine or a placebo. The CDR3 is CASSFGLPSYEQYF. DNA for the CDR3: TGTGCCAGCAGCTTTGGGCTGCCCTCCTACGAGCAGTACTTC. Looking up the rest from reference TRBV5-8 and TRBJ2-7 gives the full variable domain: EAGVTQSPTHLIKTRGQQATLRCSPISGHTSVYWYQQALGLGLQFLLWYDEGEERNRGNFPPRFSGRQFPNYSSELNVNALELEDSALYLCASSFGLPSYEQYFGPGTRLTVT.